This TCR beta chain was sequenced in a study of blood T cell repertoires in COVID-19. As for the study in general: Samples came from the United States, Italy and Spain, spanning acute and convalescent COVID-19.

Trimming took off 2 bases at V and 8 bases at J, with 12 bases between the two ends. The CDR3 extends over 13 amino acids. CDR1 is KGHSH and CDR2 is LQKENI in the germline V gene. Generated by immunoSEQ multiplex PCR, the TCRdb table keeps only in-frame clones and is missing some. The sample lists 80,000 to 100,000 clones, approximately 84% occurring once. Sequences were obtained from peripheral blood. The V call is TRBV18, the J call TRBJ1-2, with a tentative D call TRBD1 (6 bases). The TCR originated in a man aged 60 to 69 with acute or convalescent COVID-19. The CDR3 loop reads CASSPKSGEGYTF. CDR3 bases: TGTGCCAGCTCACCAAAGTCAGGGGAAGGCTACACCTTC.